The present TCR beta chain was sequenced within a study of blood T cells in healthy people across ages. General study results and limits: Long-lived donors exceeded aged donors in naive CD4+ cells and diversity. Total diversity from one million sequenced T cells was likely underestimated.

Next came a second PCR, run for about 7 to 12 cycles, which used a sample-barcoded 5' primer along with a J-beta primer mix. TCRdb passed the 5' RACE reads through MiXCR, listing each CDR3 protein once. The sample carries fewer than 900,000 distinct CDR3 sequences, 49% recorded once. On this clonotype: Its specificity is unknown.

Trimming stripped 0 bases from V and 3 bases from J, with 16 bases between. The CDR3 is 17 amino acids. Looked up from germline, CDR1 is SGHAT and CDR2 is FQNNGV. Approximately 10 milliliters was the volume of peripheral blood drawn from each donor. The chain recombines TRBV11-2 with TRBJ2-3, with D perhaps being TRBD1 or TRBD2 (6 bases each). Sequenced input: blood. The source is an older woman in good health. The CDR3 DNA reads as TGTGCCAGCAGCTTAGACTGGGGGGCCCTCGGGACAGATACGCAGTATTTT. Translating it yields CASSLDWGALGTDTQYF.